A single sample is the source of the 20 T cell receptor beta chains below, sequenced in a study of shared clonotypes between healthy human individuals. TCRdb keeps only in-frame clones here, not all; method: immunoSEQ multiplex PCR. The sample shows around 2,000,000 clones, less than 95% of them seen only once. Naive CD8 cells were CD45RO-negative, positively selected for CCR7, excluding terminally differentiated effector memory CD45RA+ cells. The sample comprised naive CD8+ T cells sorted from blood. These receptors were taken from a man between 18 and 35 years old in good health.

The rearrangement uses TRBV13 and TRBJ2-2; tentative D call: TRBD1 (6 bases). The germline CDR1 and CDR2 sequences are PRHDT and FYEKMQ (reference sequence). Deletions cut 3 bases from V and 0 bases from J, with 14 bases between. The CDR3 has 17 residues. CDR3 sequence reads: CASSLWSTGTNTGELFF. CDR3 bases: TGTGCCAGCAGCTTGTGGTCCACAGGGACGAACACCGGGGAGCTGTTTTTT. The full variable domain, its missing parts supplied by reference TRBV13 and TRBJ2-2, is AAGVIQSPRHLIKEKRETATLKCYPIPRHDTVYWYQQGPGQDPQFLISFYEKMQSDKGSIPDRFSAQQFSDYHSELNMSSLELGDSALYFCASSLWSTGTNTGELFFGEGSRLTVL.

Comments on this clone: The same CDR3 can be traced to other DNA sequences in this sample. The genes are TRBV27 and TRBJ2-7; TRBD1 matches 10 bases. The CDR3 is 13 residues long. V shed 5 bases and J 4 bases; nucleotides not matched to a gene: 2. Germline V lookup: CDR1 MNHEY, CDR2 SMNVEV (reference sequence). The CDR3 DNA reads as TGTGCCAGCAGTGACAGGGGGCTGTACGAGCAGTACTTC. Amino acids: CASSDRGLYEQYF.

The V gene is TRBV25-1, the J gene TRBJ2-2; tentatively, D is TRBD2 (5 bases). V was pared by 1 base and J by 2 bases, with 8 bases between. Germline assignment: CDR1 MGHDK and CDR2 SYGVNS. There are 15 residues in the CDR3. The CDR3 DNA is TGTGCCAGCAGTGAATCTACGGGAAACACCGGGGAGCTGTTTTTT. This codes for CASSESTGNTGELFF.

The chain is built from TRBV9 and TRBJ2-3; 9 bases map to TRBD2. This CDR3 is built from 16 residues. The trim removed 0 bases at V and 3 bases at J, leaving 5 bases unmatched. Germline lookup yields CDR1 SGDLS and CDR2 YYNGEE. CDR3 DNA: TGTGCCAGCAGCGTAGGGCCTAGCGGGGTGACAGATACGCAGTATTTT. The encoded protein is CASSVGPSGVTDTQYF.

In the case of this clone: The junction and the germline gene differ at one end; a read error may be behind it. This chain uses TRBV7-7 with TRBJ2-1, with 8 nucleotides matching TRBD1. The CDR3 has 13 residues. CDR1 is SSHAT and CDR2 is FNYEAQ in the germline V gene (reference sequence). In DNA, the CDR3 is TGTGCTAGCAGTCCGACAGGGGTCAATGAGCAGTTCTTC. Protein sequence: CASSPTGVNEQFF. The whole variable domain, filled in from reference TRBV7-7 and TRBJ2-1, reads GAGVSQSPRYKVTKRGQDVTLRCDPISSHATLYWYQQALGQGPEFLTYFNYEAQPDKSGLPSDRFSAERPEGSISTLTIQRTEQRDSAMYRCASSPTGVNEQFFGPGTRLTVL.

This rearrangement joins TRBV6-5 to TRBJ1-1, with TRBD1 matching over 9 bases. Trimming cost V 6 bases and J 11 bases; bases outside gene matches: 7. There are 12 residues in the CDR3. From germline, CDR1 is MNHEY and CDR2 SVGAGI. This CDR3 reads CASSPQGAYAFF. In DNA form, the CDR3 reads TGTGCCAGCAGCCCACAGGGGGCTTACGCTTTCTTT.

The V gene is TRBV19, the J gene TRBJ1-2, with D possibly matching TRBD1 (6 bases). Germline V gene lookup returns CDR1 LNHDA and CDR2 SQIVND (reference sequence). The CDR3 is made up of 13 amino acids. The germline V and J ends were trimmed by 3 bases and 6 bases, with 11 bases remaining between them. CDR3 coding DNA: TGTGCCAGTAGTATCAACAGGGCTGATGGCTACACCTTC. The encoded protein is CASSINRADGYTF.

In regard to this clone: The same CDR3 is also encoded by other DNA sequences in this sample. The chain recombines TRBV6-1 with TRBJ2-1, with 7 bases matching TRBD2. J lost 4 bases, V lost 2 bases, and 8 bases had no gene match. This CDR3 comprises 16 residues. Germline CDR1 and CDR2: MNHNS and SASEGT. CDR3 loop: CASSEWEGEGYNEQFF. CDR3 bases: TGTGCCAGCAGTGAATGGGAGGGCGAGGGTTACAATGAGCAGTTCTTC.

The chain is built from TRBV19 and TRBJ1-3, with D perhaps TRBD1 (5 bases). Germline V CDR1 and CDR2: LNHDA, SQIVND (reference sequence). The CDR3 totals 15 residues. The V and J ends lost 9 bases and 0 bases respectively, with 15 bases between them. In DNA form, the CDR3 reads TGTGCCAGCACCAACCTGGACACCTCTGGAAACACCATATATTTT. Its protein product is CASTNLDTSGNTIYF.

The J gene is TRBJ2-3, the V gene TRBV10-1; TRBD2 might be the D (6 bases). The CDR3 sequence is 16 residues long. Trimming left V 3 bases short and J 1 base short, with 14 bases between. From germline, CDR1 is WNHNN and CDR2 SYGVQD (reference sequence). CDR3 residues: CASSDLEGLGTDTQYF. CDR3 in DNA: TGCGCCAGCAGTGATCTGGAGGGCCTGGGCACAGATACGCAGTATTTT.

J is TRBJ2-3 and V is TRBV9; D unresolved. V shed 0 bases and J shed 0 bases, with 8 bases lying between them. CDR1 SGDLS and CDR2 YYNGEE come from the germline V gene. The CDR3 sequence is 15 residues long. CDR3 amino acids: CASSVEPTSTDTQYF. The CDR3 DNA reads as TGTGCCAGCAGCGTAGAACCCACTAGCACAGATACGCAGTATTTT.

This clone appeared a single time. CDR3 residues: CASSPSGSGNQPQHF. The CDR3 nucleotides are TGTGCCAGCAGCCCCTCGGGGTCGGGGAATCAGCCCCAGCATTTT. The genes are TRBV7-9 and TRBJ1-5; no clear D gene. Trimming took 5 bases from V and 4 from J, leaving 15 bases between them. Germline-derived CDR1 and CDR2 are SEHNR and FQNEAQ (reference sequence). CDR3 length equals 15 residues.

The chain recombines TRBV2 with TRBJ1-5; D is unclear. The germline V gene has CDR1 SNHLY and CDR2 FYNNEI. The CDR3 has 14 amino acids. Trimming took 1 base from V and 1 from J, leaving 5 bases between them. The CDR3 DNA reads as TGTGCCAGCAGTGAAGGGACGAGCAATCAGCCCCAGCATTTT. Translating gives CASSEGTSNQPQHF.

The V gene is TRBV7-8, the J gene TRBJ2-1; TRBD2 aligns across 7 bases. This CDR3 comprises 17 residues. With V trimmed by 5 bases and J by 4 bases, 14 bases remained unmatched. Germline V gives CDR1 SGHVS, CDR2 FQNEAQ. The CDR3 protein is CASSQEVGTSAYNEQFF. CDR3 nucleotides: TGTGCCAGCAGCCAGGAGGTAGGAACTAGCGCATACAATGAGCAGTTCTTC.

The rearrangement joins TRBV30 to TRBJ2-7; D is perhaps TRBD2 (5 bases). The germline V gene encodes CDR1 GTSNPN and CDR2 SVGIG (reference sequence). The CDR3 sequence is 11 residues long. The V end was cut by 3 bases, the J end by 7 bases, with 10 bases between. This CDR3 reads CAWSGSGEQYF. The CDR3 DNA reads as TGTGCCTGGAGCGGCTCGGGGGAGCAGTACTTC.

The chain recombines TRBV7-8 with TRBJ2-7; D gene uncertain. CDR1 and CDR2 (germline): SGHVS, FQNEAQ. The CDR3 has 11 residues. V lost 4 bases and J 5 bases, leaving 6 bases between the germline ends. The CDR3 region has the DNA TGTGCCAGCAGCTGGGATGACGAGCAGTACTTC. It translates to CASSWDDEQYF.

The chain joins TRBV19 to TRBJ2-2, with 11 bases that match TRBD2. The CDR3 length is 17 residues. Germline CDR1 is LNHDA and CDR2 is SQIVND (reference sequence). V dropped 3 bases and J dropped 6; count of bases not matched to a gene: 9. CDR3 nucleotide sequence: TGTGCCAGTAGTATGAGGAGAACTAGCGGGAGATCCGGGGAGCTGTTTTTT. It translates to CASSMRRTSGRSGELFF.

The J gene is TRBJ2-2, the V gene TRBV9; maybe TRBD2 (5 bases). V lost 6 bases, J lost 2 bases, and 14 bases lay in between. The CDR3 contains 15 residues. Germline values: CDR1 SGDLS, CDR2 YYNGEE. The CDR3: CASTLTGINTGELFF. DNA for the CDR3: TGTGCCAGCACCCTGACGGGGATAAACACCGGGGAGCTGTTTTTT.

The chain has TRBV5-6 and TRBJ2-2; 10 bases fit TRBD1. The germline V gene has CDR1 SGHDT and CDR2 YYEEEE. The CDR3 length is 16 residues. V gave up 4 bases and J gave up 6 bases; unmatched junction bases: 9. CDR3 DNA: TGTGCCAGCAGCCTACCTAAGGGACAGGGGTCCGGGGAGCTGTTTTTT. This gives the protein CASSLPKGQGSGELFF.

This sequence joins TRBV4-3 and TRBJ1-2; a possible D gene is TRBD1 (6 bases). Germline CDR1 and CDR2: LGHNA and YSLEER. V was trimmed by 3 bases and J by 0 bases, leaving 26 bases between them. The CDR3 loop spans 20 amino acids. CDR3 coding DNA: TGCGCCAGCAGCCACCACCGGGAGGGACGGGACAATATTGCTAACTATGGCTACACCTTC. Translated, it gives CASSHHREGRDNIANYGYTF.